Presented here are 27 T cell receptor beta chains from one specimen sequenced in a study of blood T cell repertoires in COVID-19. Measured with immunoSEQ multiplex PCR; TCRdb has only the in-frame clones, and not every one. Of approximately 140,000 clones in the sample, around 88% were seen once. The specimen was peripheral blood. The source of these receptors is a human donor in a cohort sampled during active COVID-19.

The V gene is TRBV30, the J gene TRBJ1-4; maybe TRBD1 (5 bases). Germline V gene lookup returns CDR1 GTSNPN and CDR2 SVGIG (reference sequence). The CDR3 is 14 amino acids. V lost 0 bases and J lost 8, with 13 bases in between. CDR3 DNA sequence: TGTGCCTGGAGTGTCGAAGGGGCTGGAGAAAAACTGTTTTTT. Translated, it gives CAWSVEGAGEKLFF.

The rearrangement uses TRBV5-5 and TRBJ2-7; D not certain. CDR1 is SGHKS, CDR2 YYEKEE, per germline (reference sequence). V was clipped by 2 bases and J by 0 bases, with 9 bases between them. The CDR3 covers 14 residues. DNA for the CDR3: TGTGCCAGCAGCTTAGTTCCCAGCTCCTACGAGCAGTACTTC. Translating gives CASSLVPSSYEQYF.

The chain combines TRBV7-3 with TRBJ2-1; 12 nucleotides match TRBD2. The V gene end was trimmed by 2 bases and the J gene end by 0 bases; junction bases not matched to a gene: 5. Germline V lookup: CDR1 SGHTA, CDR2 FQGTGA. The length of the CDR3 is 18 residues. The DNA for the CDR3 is TGTGCCAGCAGCTTACTAGCGGGGGGGATGAGCTCCTACAATGAGCAGTTCTTC. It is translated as CASSLLAGGMSSYNEQFF.

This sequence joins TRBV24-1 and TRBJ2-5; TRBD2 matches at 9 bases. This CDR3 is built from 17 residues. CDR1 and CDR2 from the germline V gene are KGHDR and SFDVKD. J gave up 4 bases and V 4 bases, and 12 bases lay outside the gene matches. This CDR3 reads CATSDPGSGGPRETQYF. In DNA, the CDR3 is TGTGCCACCAGTGACCCCGGAAGCGGGGGGCCACGAGAGACCCAGTACTTC.

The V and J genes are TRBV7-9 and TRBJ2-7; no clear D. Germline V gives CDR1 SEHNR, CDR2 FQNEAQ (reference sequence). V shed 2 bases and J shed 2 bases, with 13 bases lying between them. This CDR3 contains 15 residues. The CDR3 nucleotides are TGTGCCAGCAGCTTATACACCGTACCCCCCTACGAGCAGTACTTC. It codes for CASSLYTVPPYEQYF.

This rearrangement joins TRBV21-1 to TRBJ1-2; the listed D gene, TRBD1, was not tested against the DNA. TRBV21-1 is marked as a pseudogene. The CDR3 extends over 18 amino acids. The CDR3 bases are TGTGCCAGCAGCCCCTCGGACCCCAGGGGGGTAGGGGACTATGGCTACACCTTC. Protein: CASSPSDPRGVGDYGYTF.

The CDR3 protein is CASSILAGEYNEQFF. The CDR3 DNA reads as TGTGCCAGTAGTATACTAGCGGGGGAGTACAATGAGCAGTTCTTC. J is TRBJ2-1 and V is TRBV19, with 10 positions matching TRBD2. Germline V gene sequence: CDR1 LNHDA, CDR2 SQIVND (reference sequence). The CDR3 loop spans 15 amino acids. The trim removed 2 bases at V and 4 bases at J, leaving 2 bases unmatched.

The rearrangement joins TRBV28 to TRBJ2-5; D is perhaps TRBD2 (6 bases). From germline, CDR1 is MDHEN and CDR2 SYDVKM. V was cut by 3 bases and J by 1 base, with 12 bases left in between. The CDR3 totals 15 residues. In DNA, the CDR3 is TGTGCCAGCAGTTTCGGGGGACTTCCCCAAGAGACCCAGTACTTC. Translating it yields CASSFGGLPQETQYF.

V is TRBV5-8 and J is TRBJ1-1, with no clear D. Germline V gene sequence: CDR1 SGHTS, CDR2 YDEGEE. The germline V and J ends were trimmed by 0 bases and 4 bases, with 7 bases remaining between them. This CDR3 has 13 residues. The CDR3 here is CASSLELSTEAFF. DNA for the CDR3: TGTGCCAGCAGCTTGGAGTTGAGCACTGAAGCTTTCTTT. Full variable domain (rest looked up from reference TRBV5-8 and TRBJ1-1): EAGVTQSPTHLIKTRGQQATLRCSPISGHTSVYWYQQALGLGLQFLLWYDEGEERNRGNFPPRFSGRQFPNYSSELNVNALELEDSALYLCASSLELSTEAFFGQGTRLTVV.

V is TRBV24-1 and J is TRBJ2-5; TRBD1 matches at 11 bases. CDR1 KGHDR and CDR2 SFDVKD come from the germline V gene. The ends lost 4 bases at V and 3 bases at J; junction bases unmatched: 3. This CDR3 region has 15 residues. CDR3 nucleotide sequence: TGTGCCACCAGTGACGCGGGACAGGGGGAAGAGACCCAGTACTTC. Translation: CATSDAGQGEETQYF.

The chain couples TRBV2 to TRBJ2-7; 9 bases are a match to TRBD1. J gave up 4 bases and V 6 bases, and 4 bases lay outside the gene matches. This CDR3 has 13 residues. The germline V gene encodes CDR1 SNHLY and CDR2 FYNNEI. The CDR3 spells CASSATGGYEQYF. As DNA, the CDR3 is TGTGCCAGCAGCGCGACAGGGGGGTACGAGCAGTACTTC.

This CDR3 reads CASSPTVSLVETQYF. The CDR3 nucleotides read TGTGCCAGCAGCCCAACCGTATCGCTAGTTGAGACCCAGTACTTC. V and J are TRBV7-9 and TRBJ2-5; D is undetermined. V lost 5 bases and J lost 5, with 18 bases in between. The CDR3 length is 15 residues. CDR1 SEHNR and CDR2 FQNEAQ come from the germline V gene (reference sequence).

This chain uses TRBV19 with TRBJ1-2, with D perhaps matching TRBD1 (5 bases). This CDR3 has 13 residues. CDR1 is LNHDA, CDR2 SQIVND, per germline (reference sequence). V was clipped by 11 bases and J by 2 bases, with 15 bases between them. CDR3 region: CAAREGENYGYTF. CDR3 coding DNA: TGTGCCGCGAGAGAAGGGGAAAACTATGGCTACACCTTC.

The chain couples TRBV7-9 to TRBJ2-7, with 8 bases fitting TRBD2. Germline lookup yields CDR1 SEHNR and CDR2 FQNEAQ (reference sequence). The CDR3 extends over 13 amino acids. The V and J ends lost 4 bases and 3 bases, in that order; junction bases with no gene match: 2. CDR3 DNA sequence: TGTGCCAGCAGCTCGGGACTAGTCTACGAGCAGTACTTC. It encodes CASSSGLVYEQYF.

This CDR3 is CASSSRGQTEAFF. The CDR3 DNA sequence: TGTGCCAGCAGTTCCAGGGGGCAGACTGAAGCTTTCTTT. The J gene is TRBJ1-1, the V gene TRBV6-5; 8 nucleotides align to TRBD1. CDR1 MNHEY and CDR2 SVGAGI come from the germline V gene. Trimming removed 4 bases from V and 5 bases from J; junction bases left unmatched: 3. This CDR3 comprises 13 residues.

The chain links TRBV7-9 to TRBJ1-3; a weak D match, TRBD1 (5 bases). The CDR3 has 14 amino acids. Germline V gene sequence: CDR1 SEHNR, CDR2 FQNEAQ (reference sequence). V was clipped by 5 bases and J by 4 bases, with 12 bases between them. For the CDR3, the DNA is TGTGCCAGCAGCAGCAGCCCAGGGGGAAACACCATATATTTT. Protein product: CASSSSPGGNTIYF.

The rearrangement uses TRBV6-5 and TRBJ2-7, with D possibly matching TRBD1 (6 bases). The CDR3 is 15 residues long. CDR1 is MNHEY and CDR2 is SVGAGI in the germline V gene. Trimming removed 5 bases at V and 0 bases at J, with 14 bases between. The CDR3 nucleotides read TGTGCCAGCAGTAGATACAGGGAGAGCTCCTACGAGCAGTACTTC. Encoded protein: CASSRYRESSYEQYF.

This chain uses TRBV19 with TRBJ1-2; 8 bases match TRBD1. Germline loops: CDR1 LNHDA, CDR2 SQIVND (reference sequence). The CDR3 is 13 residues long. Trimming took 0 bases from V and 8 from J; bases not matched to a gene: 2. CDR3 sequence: CASSIDDRGGYTF. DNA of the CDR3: TGTGCCAGTAGTATAGATGACAGGGGAGGCTACACCTTC.

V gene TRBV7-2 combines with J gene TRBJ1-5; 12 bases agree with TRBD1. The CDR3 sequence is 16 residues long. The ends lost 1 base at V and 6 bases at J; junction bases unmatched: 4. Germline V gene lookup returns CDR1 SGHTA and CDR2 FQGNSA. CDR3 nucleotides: TGTGCCAGCAGCTTAGTGGCGGGACAGGGGGCTCAGCCCCAGCATTTT. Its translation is CASSLVAGQGAQPQHF.

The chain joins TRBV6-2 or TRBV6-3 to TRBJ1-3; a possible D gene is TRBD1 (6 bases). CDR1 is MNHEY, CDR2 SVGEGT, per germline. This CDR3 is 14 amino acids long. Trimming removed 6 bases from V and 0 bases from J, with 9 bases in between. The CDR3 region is CASSRTASGNTIYF. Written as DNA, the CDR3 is TGTGCCAGCAGCCGGACAGCCTCTGGAAACACCATATATTTT.

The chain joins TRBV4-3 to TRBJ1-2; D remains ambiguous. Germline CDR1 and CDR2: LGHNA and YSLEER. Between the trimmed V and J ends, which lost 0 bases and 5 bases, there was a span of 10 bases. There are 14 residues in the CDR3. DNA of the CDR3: TGCGCCAGCAGCCAAGAGCCGGGTGGTTATGGCTACACCTTC. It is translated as CASSQEPGGYGYTF.

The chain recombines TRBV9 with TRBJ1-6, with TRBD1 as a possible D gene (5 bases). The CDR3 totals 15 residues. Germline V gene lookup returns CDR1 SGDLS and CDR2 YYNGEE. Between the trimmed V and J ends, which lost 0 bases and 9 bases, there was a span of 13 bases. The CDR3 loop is CASSVEGQGISPLHF. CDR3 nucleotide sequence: TGTGCCAGCAGCGTAGAGGGGCAGGGAATTTCACCCCTCCACTTT.

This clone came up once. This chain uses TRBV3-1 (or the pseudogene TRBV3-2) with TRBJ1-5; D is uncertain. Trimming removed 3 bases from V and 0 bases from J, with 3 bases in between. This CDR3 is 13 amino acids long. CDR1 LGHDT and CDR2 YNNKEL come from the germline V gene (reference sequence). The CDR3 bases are TGTGCCAGCAGCCACCGTAGCAATCAGCCCCAGCATTTT. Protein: CASSHRSNQPQHF.

The CDR3 is CASRSLAGGTETQYF. CDR3 DNA: TGTGCCAGCAGATCTCTAGCGGGGGGAACGGAGACCCAGTACTTC. The chain employs TRBV11-2 and TRBJ2-5; the match to TRBD2 covers 11 bases. Trimming removed 6 bases from V and 5 bases from J; junction bases left unmatched: 8. Germline assignment: CDR1 SGHAT and CDR2 FQNNGV. The CDR3 runs to 15 residues.

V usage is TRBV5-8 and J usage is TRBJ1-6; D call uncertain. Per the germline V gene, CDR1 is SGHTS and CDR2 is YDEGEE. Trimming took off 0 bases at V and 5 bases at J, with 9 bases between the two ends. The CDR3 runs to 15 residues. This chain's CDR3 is CASSLGQVNNSPLHF. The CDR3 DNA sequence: TGTGCCAGCAGCTTGGGTCAGGTGAATAATTCACCCCTCCACTTT.

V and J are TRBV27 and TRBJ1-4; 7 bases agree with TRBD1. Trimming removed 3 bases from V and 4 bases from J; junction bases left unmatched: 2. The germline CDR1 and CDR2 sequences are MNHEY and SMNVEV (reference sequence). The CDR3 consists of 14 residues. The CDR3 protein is CASSFGTVNEKLFF. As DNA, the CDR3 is TGTGCCAGCAGTTTTGGGACAGTTAATGAAAAACTGTTTTTT.

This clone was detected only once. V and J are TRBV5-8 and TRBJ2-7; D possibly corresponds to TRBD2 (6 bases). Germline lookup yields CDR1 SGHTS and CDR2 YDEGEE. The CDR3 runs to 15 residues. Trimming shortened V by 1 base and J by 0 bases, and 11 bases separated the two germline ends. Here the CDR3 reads CASSLSGGISYEQYF. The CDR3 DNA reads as TGTGCCAGCAGCTTGTCTGGGGGGATCTCCTACGAGCAGTACTTC.